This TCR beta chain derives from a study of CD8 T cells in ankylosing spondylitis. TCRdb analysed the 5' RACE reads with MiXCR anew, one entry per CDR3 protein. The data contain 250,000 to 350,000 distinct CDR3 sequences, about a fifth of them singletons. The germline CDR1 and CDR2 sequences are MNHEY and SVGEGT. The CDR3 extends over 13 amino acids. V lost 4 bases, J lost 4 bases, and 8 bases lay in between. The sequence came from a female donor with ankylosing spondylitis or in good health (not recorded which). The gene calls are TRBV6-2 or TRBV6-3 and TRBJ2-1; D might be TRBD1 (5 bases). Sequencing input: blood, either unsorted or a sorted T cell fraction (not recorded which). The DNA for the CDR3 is TGTGCCAGCAGTTTGAAGGGGTACAATGAGCAGTTCTTC. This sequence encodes CASSLKGYNEQFF.